One and the same sample provided the 30 T cell receptor beta chains below, sequenced in a study of low-dose radiotherapy and immunotherapy resistance in tumors. Both TCRalpha and TCRbeta chains were reverse transcribed with V-gene-specific primers. PCR amplification of the TCRs was performed with Phusion for 20 to 25 PCR cycles, and it relied on a constant-region primer together with a V-primer adapter. TCRdb passed the reads through MiXCR, listing each CDR3 protein once. The table lists about 10,000 distinct CDR3 sequences, less than 50% of them singletons, with approximately 6% in the top ten. The source is a human donor with advanced metastatic prostate, ovarian, gallbladder or colorectal cancer (not recorded which). This table probably holds off-target reads from a library built for another chain.

There are a few counts of this clonotype. V gene TRBV3-1 combines with J gene TRBJ1-2; D is unclear. V lost 6 bases and J 1 base, leaving 6 bases between the germline ends. The germline V gene encodes CDR1 LGHDT and CDR2 YNNKEL (reference sequence). The CDR3 consists of 12 residues. The CDR3 DNA reads as TGTGCCAGCAGAGACCTTAACTATGGCTACACCTTC. Its protein is CASRDLNYGYTF.

V is TRBV19 and J is TRBJ2-1; the D is unclear. V lost 3 bases and J lost 4, with 13 bases in between. CDR1 is LNHDA, CDR2 SQIVND, per germline (reference sequence). CDR3 length: 15 residues. DNA for the CDR3: TGTGCCAGTAGTATCCGACCGGGTCCATACAATGAGCAGTTCTTC. This translates into CASSIRPGPYNEQFF.

This clonotype qualifies as medium-sized. The CDR3 region has the DNA TGTGCCAGCAGTTCCGCCTCGTCCATATATTTT. Protein: CASSSASSIYF. The chain recombines TRBV28 with TRBJ1-3; D unclear. Per germline, CDR1 MDHEN and CDR2 SYDVKM. The CDR3 consists of 11 residues. V was trimmed by 4 bases and J by 11 bases, leaving 9 bases between them.

Judged by abundance, this clonotype is medium-sized. The chain uses TRBV2 and TRBJ1-5; D possibly corresponds to TRBD1 (5 bases). V lost 0 bases to trimming and J lost 3 bases, with 21 bases between them. Germline CDR1 is SNHLY and CDR2 is FYNNEI. This CDR3 has 19 residues. The CDR3 nucleotides are TGTGCCAGCAGTGAAGCTGGCGACAGCCGGGGGGGGTCCAATCAGCCCCAGCATTTT. Its protein product is CASSEAGDSRGGSNQPQHF.

This clonotype appeared a few times. This sequence joins TRBV2 and TRBJ1-4, with no clear D. Trimming stripped 6 bases from V and 8 bases from J, with 13 bases between. This CDR3 has 13 amino acids. Per the germline V gene, CDR1 is SNHLY and CDR2 is FYNNEI. The CDR3 nucleotides are TGTGCCAGCAGGTTCCAGGATCGGGAAAAACTGTTTTTT. Protein product: CASRFQDREKLFF.

This clonotype came up a few times. The CDR3 bases are TGTGCCAGTAGCAAAAGGACAGGAGTGAGTGAAAAACTGTTTTTT. Its translation is CASSKRTGVSEKLFF. The genes are TRBV19 and TRBJ1-4; the match to TRBD1 covers 7 bases. The length of the CDR3 is 15 residues. Trimming cost V 6 bases and J 7 bases; bases outside gene matches: 11. Germline V CDR1 and CDR2: LNHDA, SQIVND (reference sequence).

This clonotype was detected a few times. The chain's CDR3 is CASSLRRGLEKLFF. Written as DNA, the CDR3 is TGTGCCAGCAGTTTGCGCAGGGGACTTGAAAAACTGTTTTTT. The chain carries TRBV27 and TRBJ1-4; tentatively, D is TRBD1 (6 bases). The V end lost 3 bases, the J end lost 7 bases, and 12 bases lay between the germline ends. The V gene's germline CDR1 is MNHEY and CDR2 SMNVEV (reference sequence). The CDR3 extends over 14 amino acids.

The J gene is TRBJ1-1, the V gene TRBV6-2 or TRBV6-3, with 8 positions matching TRBD1. The CDR3 is made up of 14 amino acids. Per germline, CDR1 MNHEY and CDR2 SVGEGT. V gave up 6 bases and J gave up 11 bases; unmatched junction bases: 14. DNA of the CDR3: TGTGCCAGCAGCGAAAATATGGACAGGGAAAGGGCTTTCTTT. Amino acid sequence: CASSENMDRERAFF.

The CDR3 here is CASSPAGGLSYTF. The CDR3, as DNA: TGTGCCAGCAGTCCCGCGGGGGGTCTGAGCTACACCTTC. This rearrangement joins TRBV12-3 or TRBV12-4 to TRBJ1-2; D might be TRBD1 (5 bases). CDR3 length: 13 amino acids. The ends were cut back, 5 bases at V and 9 bases at J, with 16 bases in the middle.

This clonotype has more than one count but fewer than ten. V is TRBV12-3 or TRBV12-4 and J is TRBJ2-7, with D perhaps matching TRBD1 or TRBD2 (6 bases each). Deletions cut 7 bases from V and 4 bases from J, with 23 bases between. This CDR3 is built from 16 residues. CDR3 sequence reads: CASTERRAGEGYEQYF. For the CDR3, the DNA is TGTGCCAGCACCGAGAGGAGGGCAGGGGAAGGGTACGAGCAGTACTTC.

By share of the sample, this clonotype is medium-sized (0.01 to 0.1%). J is TRBJ1-1 and V is TRBV5-1; possibly TRBD1 for D (5 bases). The V end was cut by 5 bases, the J end by 3 bases, with 11 bases between. Germline V gene data show CDR1 as SGHRS and CDR2 as YFSETQ. This CDR3 region has 13 residues. The CDR3 loop reads CASRRGVDTEAFF. The CDR3 DNA sequence: TGCGCCAGCAGGAGAGGGGTTGACACTGAAGCTTTCTTT.

The chain couples TRBV30 to TRBJ2-7; 7 bases match TRBD1. Trimming at V came to 5 bases and at J to 2 bases, leaving 6 bases not matched to a gene. The CDR3 loop spans 13 amino acids. The germline gives CDR1 GTSNPN, CDR2 SVGIG (reference sequence). DNA of the CDR3: TGTGCCTGGGGCAGGGGGACCACCTACGAGCAGTACTTC. Translated, it gives CAWGRGTTYEQYF.

This rearrangement joins TRBV14 to TRBJ2-1, with 7 bases matching TRBD2. Germline V gene lookup returns CDR1 SGHDN and CDR2 FVKESK. Unmatched junction bases numbered 6, after V lost 1 base and J lost 3 bases. The CDR3 length is 16 residues. The CDR3 sequence: CASSQVRSSGYNEQFF. The CDR3 nucleotides read TGTGCCAGCAGCCAAGTTCGGTCTAGCGGCTACAATGAGCAGTTCTTC.

The chain uses TRBV5-1 and TRBJ2-2; D ambiguous. Looked up from germline, CDR1 is SGHRS and CDR2 is YFSETQ. With 7 bases removed from V and 4 bases from J, the gap between germline ends came to 14 bases. The CDR3 is made up of 14 amino acids. The CDR3, as DNA: TGCGCCAGCGGAGTAGTGACTCTCACCGGGGAGCTGTTTTTT. Its translation: CASGVVTLTGELFF.

This chain uses TRBV5-1 with TRBJ1-3, with a tentative D call TRBD1 (5 bases). Trimming cost V 8 bases and J 0 bases, with 15 bases left between them. The CDR3 covers 15 residues. Germline lookup yields CDR1 SGHRS and CDR2 YFSETQ. The CDR3 DNA reads TGCGCCAGTACTCCGGGACCGAGCTCTGGAAACACCATATATTTT. As protein: CASTPGPSSGNTIYF.

In its sample, this clonotype ranks as medium-sized (0.01 to 0.1%). CDR3: CASSSPGSGNTIYF. The CDR3 coding sequence is TGTGCCAGCAGCTCCCCGGGATCTGGAAACACCATATATTTT. The chain employs TRBV28 and TRBJ1-3; D call uncertain. The CDR3 runs to 14 residues. CDR1 is MDHEN, CDR2 SYDVKM, per germline. V lost 6 bases, J lost 1 base, and 10 bases lay in between. The entire variable domain, with the rest obtained from reference TRBV28 and TRBJ1-3, is as follows: DVKVTQSSRYLVKRTGEKVFLECVQDMDHENMFWYRQDPGLGLRLIYFSYDVKMKEKGDIPEGYSVSREKKERFSLILESASTNQTSMYLCASSSPGSGNTIYFGEGSWLTVV.

This clonotype was observed a handful of times. V and J are TRBV3-1 and TRBJ1-6; perhaps TRBD1 as D (6 bases). CDR1 and CDR2 (germline): LGHDT, YNNKEL (reference sequence). This CDR3 is built from 15 residues. V lost 4 bases and J lost 10, with 17 bases in between. The CDR3 DNA is TGTGCCAGCAGCCGACTAGACAGGCTCGGATCACCCCTCCACTTT. Translation: CASSRLDRLGSPLHF.

This clonotype was seen a few times. The chain has TRBV7-2 and TRBJ1-6; 9 nucleotides match TRBD1. Germline loops: CDR1 SGHTA, CDR2 FQGNSA. This CDR3 has 17 amino acids. With V trimmed by 3 bases and J by 10 bases, 13 bases remained unmatched. The chain's CDR3 is CASSFRGTDRGGSPLHF. CDR3 sequence (DNA): TGTGCCAGCAGCTTTAGGGGAACCGACAGGGGGGGGTCACCCCTCCACTTT.

This clonotype was seen a handful of times. This rearrangement joins TRBV7-2 to TRBJ1-3; D may be TRBD1 (6 bases). The germline CDR1 and CDR2 sequences are SGHTA and FQGNSA. The CDR3 has 12 residues. V lost 5 bases to trimming and J lost 8 bases, with 10 bases between them. DNA of the CDR3: TGTGCCAGCAGCCCAAGGGGGGACACCATATATTTT. Its protein product is CASSPRGDTIYF.

This sequence joins TRBV14 and TRBJ1-6; D uncertain. Per germline, CDR1 SGHDN and CDR2 FVKESK. The germline V and J ends were trimmed by 1 base and 4 bases, with 5 bases remaining between them. The CDR3 consists of 14 residues. CDR3 protein: CASSQGRYNSPLHF. In DNA form, the CDR3 reads TGTGCCAGCAGCCAAGGACGGTATAATTCACCCCTCCACTTT.

The chain links TRBV29-1 to TRBJ2-6; 8 bases fit TRBD1. CDR3 length equals 16 residues. CDR1 and CDR2 (germline): SQVTM, ANQGSEA. The junction had 12 bases not matched to a gene; V was cut back by 7 bases and J by 4 bases. The CDR3 region is CSGQGTSGSGANVLTF. CDR3 sequence (DNA): TGCAGCGGACAGGGGACGTCAGGTTCCGGGGCCAACGTCCTGACTTTC.

This clonotype has a handful of counts. The chain employs TRBV5-1 and TRBJ2-1; TRBD2 aligns across 8 bases. Germline loops: CDR1 SGHRS, CDR2 YFSETQ. The CDR3 covers 17 residues. V trimming: 4 bases; J trimming: 5 bases; junction bases outside the gene matches: 14. CDR3 DNA sequence: TGCGCCAGCAGCCCGCGAGGACTAGCTCAGGGCAACAATGAGCAGTTCTTC. The encoded protein is CASSPRGLAQGNNEQFF.

This clonotype was counted a few times. The chain employs TRBV28 and TRBJ2-5; 7 nucleotides agree with TRBD1. The germline V gene encodes CDR1 MDHEN and CDR2 SYDVKM. The CDR3 is 15 amino acids. V was pared by 5 bases and J by 5 bases, with 11 bases of the junction left unmatched. The CDR3 here is CASSHPTGFGETQYF. The DNA for the CDR3 is TGTGCCAGCAGTCATCCGACAGGGTTTGGCGAGACCCAGTACTTC.

The rearrangement uses TRBV6-2 or TRBV6-3 and TRBJ2-7; maybe TRBD2 (5 bases). Trimming took off 8 bases at V and 2 bases at J, with 16 bases between the two ends. Per germline, CDR1 MNHEY and CDR2 SVGEGT. This CDR3 spans 14 amino acids. The CDR3 region has the DNA TGTGCCAGCTTTGGACTGCTAGATCCCTACGAGCAGTACTTC. This translates into CASFGLLDPYEQYF.

The CDR3: CSVASPEQYF. CDR3 coding DNA: TGCAGCGTTGCGAGCCCTGAGCAGTACTTC. The rearrangement uses TRBV29-1 and TRBJ2-7; D gene unclear. Germline V gene lookup returns CDR1 SQVTM and CDR2 ANQGSEA. V gave up 4 bases and J gave up 7 bases, with 8 bases separating them. The CDR3 length is 10 residues.

The chain has TRBV6-2 or TRBV6-3 and TRBJ2-2; D is unresolved. Looked up from germline, CDR1 is MNHEY and CDR2 is SVGEGT. The CDR3 covers 14 residues. V was trimmed by 2 bases and J by 6 bases, leaving 10 bases between them. CDR3 residues: CASSYESESGELFF. The CDR3 DNA sequence: TGTGCCAGCAGTTACGAATCGGAGTCCGGGGAGCTGTTTTTT.

This clonotype was seen more than once but under ten times. The chain couples TRBV12-3 or TRBV12-4 to TRBJ2-7, with TRBD1 as a possible D gene (5 bases). This CDR3 has 15 amino acids. V was clipped by 3 bases and J by 7 bases, with 19 bases between them. CDR3 nucleotide sequence: TGTGCCAGCAGTTTCGCAGGACAACTCGTGGGGGAGCAGTACTTC. The encoded protein is CASSFAGQLVGEQYF.

The gene calls are TRBV28 and TRBJ2-7; D is unresolved. Trimming stripped 5 bases from V and 6 bases from J, with 8 bases between. Germline assignment: CDR1 MDHEN and CDR2 SYDVKM. This CDR3 contains 11 residues. The CDR3 region is CASSPWGEQYF. The CDR3, as DNA: TGTGCCAGCAGTCCGTGGGGCGAGCAGTACTTC. Drawing the rest from reference TRBV28 and TRBJ2-7, the complete variable domain is DVKVTQSSRYLVKRTGEKVFLECVQDMDHENMFWYRQDPGLGLRLIYFSYDVKMKEKGDIPEGYSVSREKKERFSLILESASTNQTSMYLCASSPWGEQYFGPGTRLTVT.

J is TRBJ2-7 and V is TRBV27, with 9 positions matching TRBD2. Germline assignment: CDR1 MNHEY and CDR2 SMNVEV (reference sequence). After removal of 10 bases from V and 6 bases from J, the junction contained 13 bases not matched to a gene. The CDR3 has 14 amino acids. The CDR3 sequence: CATTPEGLAVEQYF. Written as DNA, the CDR3 is TGTGCCACCACTCCTGAGGGACTAGCAGTCGAGCAGTACTTC.

The chain carries TRBV10-3 and TRBJ1-1; the D is unclear. V lost 2 bases, J lost 6 bases, and 7 bases lay in between. Germline V lookup: CDR1 ENHRY, CDR2 SYGVKD. The CDR3 is 12 amino acids. CDR3 sequence (DNA): TGTGCCATCAGTGAGCTGGGAGCTGAAGCTTTCTTT. It translates to CAISELGAEAFF.